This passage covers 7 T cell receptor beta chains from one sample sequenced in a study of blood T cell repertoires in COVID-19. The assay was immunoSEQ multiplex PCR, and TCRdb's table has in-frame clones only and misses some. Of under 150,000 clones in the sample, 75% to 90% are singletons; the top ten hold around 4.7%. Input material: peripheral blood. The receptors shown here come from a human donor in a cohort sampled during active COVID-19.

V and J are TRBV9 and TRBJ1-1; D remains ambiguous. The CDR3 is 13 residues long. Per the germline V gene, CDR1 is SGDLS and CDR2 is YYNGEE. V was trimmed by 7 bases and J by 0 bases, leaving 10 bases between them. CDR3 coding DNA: TGTGCCAGCGGTATCGAGATGAACACTGAAGCTTTCTTT. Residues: CASGIEMNTEAFF. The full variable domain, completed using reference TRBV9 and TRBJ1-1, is DSGVTQTPKHLITATGQRVTLRCSPRSGDLSVYWYQQSLDQGLQFLIQYYNGEERAKGNILERFSAQQFPDLHSELNLSSLELGDSALYFCASGIEMNTEAFFGQGTRLTVV.

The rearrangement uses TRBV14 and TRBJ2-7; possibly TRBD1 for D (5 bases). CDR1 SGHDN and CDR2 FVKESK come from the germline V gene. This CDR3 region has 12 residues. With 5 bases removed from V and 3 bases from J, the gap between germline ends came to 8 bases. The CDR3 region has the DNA TGTGCCAGCAGCAGGGGAAGCTACGAGCAGTACTTC. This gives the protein CASSRGSYEQYF. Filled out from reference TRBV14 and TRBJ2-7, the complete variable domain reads EAGVTQFPSHSVIEKGQTVTLRCDPISGHDNLYWYRRVMGKEIKFLLHFVKESKQDESGMPNNRFLAERTGGTYSTLKVQPAELEDSGVYFCASSRGSYEQYFGPGTRLTVT.

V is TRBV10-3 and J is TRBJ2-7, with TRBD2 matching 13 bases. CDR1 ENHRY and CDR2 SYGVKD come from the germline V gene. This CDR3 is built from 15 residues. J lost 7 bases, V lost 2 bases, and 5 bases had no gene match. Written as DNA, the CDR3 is TGTGCCATCAGTGAGGGACTAGCGGGAGTGTGGGAGCAGTACGTC. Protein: CAISEGLAGVWEQYV.

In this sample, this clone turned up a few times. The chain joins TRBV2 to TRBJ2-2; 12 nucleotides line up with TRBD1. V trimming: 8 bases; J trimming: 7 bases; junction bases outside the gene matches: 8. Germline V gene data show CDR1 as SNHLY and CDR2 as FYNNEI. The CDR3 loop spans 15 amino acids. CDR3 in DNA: TGTGCCAGCTGCTGGGACAGGGGGCGCGGCGGGGAGCTGTTTTTT. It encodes CASCWDRGRGGELFF.

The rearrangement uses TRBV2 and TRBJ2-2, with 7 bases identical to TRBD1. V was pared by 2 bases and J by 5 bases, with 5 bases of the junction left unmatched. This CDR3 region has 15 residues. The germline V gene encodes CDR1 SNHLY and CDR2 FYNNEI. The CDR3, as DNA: TGTGCCAGCAGTGAATCCAGGGGGTGGACCGGGGAGCTGTTTTTT. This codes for CASSESRGWTGELFF.

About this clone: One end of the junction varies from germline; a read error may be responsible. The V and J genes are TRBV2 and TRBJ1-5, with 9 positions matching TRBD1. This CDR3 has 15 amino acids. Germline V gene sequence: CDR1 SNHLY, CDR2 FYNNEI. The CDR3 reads CASSAGDRDNQPQHF. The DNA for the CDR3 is TGTGCCAGTAGTGCTGGGGACAGGGACAATCAGCCCCAGCATTTT.

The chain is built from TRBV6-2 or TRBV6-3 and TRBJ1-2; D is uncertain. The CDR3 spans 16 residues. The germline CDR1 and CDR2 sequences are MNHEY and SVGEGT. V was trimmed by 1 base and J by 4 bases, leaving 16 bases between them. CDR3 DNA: TGTGCCAGCAGTTACTGGTCCTCTTACATTCCCTATGGCTACACCTTC. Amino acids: CASSYWSSYIPYGYTF.